Each of the 4 T cell receptor beta chains below was sequenced from the same sample in a study of shared clonotypes between healthy human individuals. Libraries were prepared by immunoSEQ multiplex PCR; TCRdb keeps only in-frame clonotypes and omits some of them. This table has about 2 million clones, 95% appearing once. The sample was naive CD4+ T cells sorted from blood. Subset specified: CD45RA+ positively selected. The receptor set was obtained from a man between 18 and 35 years old in good health.

The chain joins TRBV7-2 to TRBJ2-5; D might be TRBD1 (5 bases). Germline V gene lookup returns CDR1 SGHTA and CDR2 FQGNSA. Between the trimmed V and J ends, which lost 0 bases and 5 bases, there was a span of 10 bases. CDR3 size: 14 residues. CDR3 region: CASSLAGVMETQYF. The CDR3 nucleotides are TGTGCCAGCAGCTTAGCAGGGGTCATGGAGACCCAGTACTTC.

V is TRBV6-5 and J is TRBJ1-5; 7 bases are a match to TRBD1. From germline, CDR1 is MNHEY and CDR2 SVGAGI. V lost 5 bases to trimming and J lost 3 bases; unmatched junction nucleotides: 4. This CDR3 is built from 14 residues. CDR3 loop: CASSATGTNQPQHF. The CDR3 DNA reads TGTGCCAGCAGTGCGACAGGGACCAATCAGCCCCAGCATTTT.

DNA for the CDR3: TGTGCCAGCAGGCGACCCGGGGCGAACACCGGGGAGCTGTTTTTT. This encodes CASRRPGANTGELFF. V and J are TRBV11-2 and TRBJ2-2; a weak D match, TRBD2 (5 bases). Trimming took off 6 bases at V and 0 bases at J, with 11 bases between the two ends. The CDR3 spans 15 residues. Per the germline V gene, CDR1 is SGHAT and CDR2 is FQNNGV.

This chain joins TRBV20-1 and TRBJ2-3, with TRBD2 as a possible D gene (6 bases). The CDR3 spans 11 residues. The germline V gene encodes CDR1 DFQATT and CDR2 SNEGSKA (reference sequence). V was trimmed by 6 bases and J by 5 bases, leaving 9 bases between them. The chain's CDR3 is CSAPGVDTQYF. CDR3 nucleotides: TGCAGTGCCCCGGGGGTAGATACGCAGTATTTT.